This T cell receptor (beta chain) emerged from a study of T cells in Graves' hyperthyroidism and ophthalmopathy. Study in general: Peripheral blood was taken when the disease was first diagnosed, before any treatment began.

This clonotype came up many times. The antigen remains undetermined. General observations from the study: Ophthalmopathy was identified by the model a median around 6 months ahead of onset.

Amplification of TCR beta CDR3 regions used RNA as the template. HTBI primers were employed in a first-round RT-PCR of the TCR CDR3. TCRdb called the multiplex PCR reads again in MiXCR, with one record for every CDR3 protein. This sample has 360,000 or so distinct CDR3 sequences, with 12% to 15% found just once. Extraction of PBMCs used 9 to 10 ml of fresh peripheral blood. Germline V lookup: CDR1 SNHLY, CDR2 FYNNEI. The V end was cut by 10 bases, the J end by 0 bases, with 11 bases between. The CDR3 is 13 amino acids. The genes are TRBV2 and TRBJ2-3, with D possibly being TRBD1 or TRBD2 (6 bases each). Sequencing used blood. The receptor's source is a woman aged 55-69 years with Graves' ophthalmopathy. The CDR3: CATGGPSTDTQYF. The CDR3 nucleotides read TGTGCCACTGGGGGGCCTAGCACAGATACGCAGTATTTT.